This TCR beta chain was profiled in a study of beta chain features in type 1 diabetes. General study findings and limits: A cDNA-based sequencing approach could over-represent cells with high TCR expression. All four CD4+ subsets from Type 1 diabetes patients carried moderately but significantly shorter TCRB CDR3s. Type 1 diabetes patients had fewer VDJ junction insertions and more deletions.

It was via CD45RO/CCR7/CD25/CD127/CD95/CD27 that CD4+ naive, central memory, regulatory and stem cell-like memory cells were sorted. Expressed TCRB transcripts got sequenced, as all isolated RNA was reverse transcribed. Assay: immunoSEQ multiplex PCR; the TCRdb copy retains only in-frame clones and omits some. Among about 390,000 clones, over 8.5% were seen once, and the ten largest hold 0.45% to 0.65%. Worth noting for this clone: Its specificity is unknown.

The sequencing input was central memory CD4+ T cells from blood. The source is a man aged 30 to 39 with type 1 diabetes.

DNA of the CDR3: TGTGCCAGCAGTGACTCGGGCGGGGGCTACACCTTC. Amino acids: CASSDSGGGYTF. The rearrangement links TRBV6-4 to TRBJ1-2, with no clear D. This CDR3 is built from 12 residues. Germline V gene sequence: CDR1 MRHNA, CDR2 SNTAGT. V lost 0 bases and J 8 bases, leaving 7 bases between the germline ends.